This T cell receptor (beta chain) was observed in a study of blood T cell repertoires in COVID-19. Trimming took 4 bases from V and 6 from J, leaving 7 bases between them. Looked up from germline, CDR1 is MDHEN and CDR2 is SYDVKM. This CDR3 has 12 amino acids. Turning to this clone: The same CDR3 can be traced to other DNA sequences in this sample.

Authors' processing steps: Reference gene primer amplification in the assay estimated nucleated cell counts. Repertoires were generated with immunoSEQ multiplex PCR, while TCRdb's copy carries only in-frame clones and drops some. V and J calls and clone size are those listed in that table; D and trimming were worked out from the DNA. Of roughly 310,000 clones listed, roughly nine tenths are singletons. Enrollees, about 18 to 89 years old, lived in some 24 US areas. Donors in Cohort 3 counted as recovered after two negative PCRs, clearance, or symptom resolution. The source is a man aged 60-69 years who had recovered from COVID-19. The chain couples TRBV28 to TRBJ1-5; D is unresolved. Sequencing used PBMCs or T cells enriched from blood (not recorded which). The CDR3 reads CASSSGVQPQHF. The CDR3, as DNA: TGTGCCAGCAGTTCAGGTGTTCAGCCCCAGCATTTT.